This TCR beta chain derives from a study of blood T cell repertoires in COVID-19. Study-level background: In each case, the material was cDNA or gDNA derived from T cells, B-cell-depleted T cells, or PBMCs.

The CDR3 is made up of 20 amino acids. CDR1 MRHNA and CDR2 SNTAGT come from the germline V gene. Trimming cost V 2 bases and J 0 bases; bases outside gene matches: 12. In the authors' methods: Amplification of reference gene primers was used by the study to estimate nucleated cell counts. Assay used: immunoSEQ multiplex PCR; TCRdb lists only in-frame clones, some missing. The V and J calls and clone size come from that table; D and trimming were worked out from the DNA. The sample includes approximately 100,000 clones, roughly 80% seen only once; the top ten take less than 11%. The chain carries TRBV6-4 and TRBJ2-3, with 12 nucleotides matching TRBD2. The source material was peripheral blood. This TCR was sampled from a human donor in a cohort sampled during active COVID-19. CDR3 in DNA: TGTGCCAGCAGTGACCCCAAGACTAGGACTAGCGGGGATAGCACAGATACGCAGTATTTT. Residues: CASSDPKTRTSGDSTDTQYF.